Only a few counts were recorded for the clone carrying this T cell receptor beta chain. Antigen: not known. This record belongs to a study of T-cell memory formation after mild COVID-19. Study details: Largely, TCR clusters stayed within a single donor.

Per the germline V gene, CDR1 is LGHNA and CDR2 is YSLEER. This CDR3 is 14 amino acids long. V was clipped by 4 bases and J by 12 bases, with 19 bases between them. TCRdb reprocessed the 5' RACE reads via MiXCR and lists one record per CDR3 protein. The table shows roughly 600,000 distinct CDR3 sequences, with roughly 17% occurring only once. Notes on the study in general: Day 15 to 85 contracting clones showed balanced CD4/CD8; day 15 to 37 expanders favored CD4+. Contracting CD4+ clones were located mainly in CM and EM, and CD8+ clones in EMRA. That cross-reactive memory joined was suggested by some responding clones appearing in pre-infection memory.

This TCR was sampled from an adult woman who had mild COVID-19 (a few samples of this study predate the infection). Cell type and time point are not known. Sequenced sample: PBMCs or a T cell subset sorted from them (not recorded which). The V gene is TRBV4-3, the J gene TRBJ2-1; perhaps TRBD2 as D (5 bases). The CDR3 nucleotides read TGCGCCAGCAGCCGGGAGCCCAGCAGGTTTTCGCAGTTCTTC. Amino acid sequence: CASSREPSRFSQFF.